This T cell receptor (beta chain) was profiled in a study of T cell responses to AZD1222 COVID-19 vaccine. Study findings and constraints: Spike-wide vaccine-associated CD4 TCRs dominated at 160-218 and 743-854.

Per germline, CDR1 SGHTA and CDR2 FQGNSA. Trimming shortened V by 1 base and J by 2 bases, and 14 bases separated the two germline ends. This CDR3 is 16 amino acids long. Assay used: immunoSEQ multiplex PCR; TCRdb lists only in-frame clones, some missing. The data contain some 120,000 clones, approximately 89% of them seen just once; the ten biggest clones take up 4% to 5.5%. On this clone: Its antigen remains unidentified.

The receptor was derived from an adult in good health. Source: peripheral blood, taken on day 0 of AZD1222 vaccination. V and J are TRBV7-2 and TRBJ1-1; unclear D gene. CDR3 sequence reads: CASSLGSNRYNTEAFF. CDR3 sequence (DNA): TGTGCCAGCAGCTTAGGCAGTAACCGTTATAACACTGAAGCTTTCTTT.